These 13 T cell receptor beta chains originate from one sample sequenced in a study of cytomegalovirus exposure and HLA in healthy donors. Vbeta (60) and Jbeta (13) primers were used in the PCR. TCRdb's table, derived via immunoSEQ multiplex PCR, lists solely in-frame clones and lacks some. The sample has 150,000 to 200,000 clones, roughly two thirds seen once. The sample was PBMCs. Receptor source: a woman in her late teens or twenties in good health and CMV-seropositive.

This chain links TRBV30 with TRBJ1-2; 9 bases align to TRBD1. Germline assignment: CDR1 GTSNPN and CDR2 SVGIG (reference sequence). There are 16 residues in the CDR3. The V and J ends lost 4 bases and 5 bases, in that order; junction bases with no gene match: 14. The CDR3 spells CAWTPSGTGWWYGYTF. CDR3 DNA sequence: TGTGCCTGGACCCCGTCCGGGACAGGGTGGTGGTATGGCTACACCTTC. The full variable domain, rest sourced from reference TRBV30 and TRBJ1-2, is SQTIHQWPATLVQPVGSPLSLECTVEGTSNPNLYWYRQAAGRGLQLLFYSVGIGQISSEVPQNLSASRPQDRQFILSSKKLLLSDSGFYLCAWTPSGTGWWYGYTFGSGTRLTVV.

This clone was detected only a few times. This chain joins TRBV5-1 and TRBJ2-1, with 9 bases aligning to TRBD2. The V segment lost 4 bases and the J segment 3 bases; nucleotides outside the gene matches: 14. CDR1 is SGHRS, CDR2 YFSETQ, per germline. The CDR3 contains 18 residues. The CDR3 DNA reads TGCGCCAGCAGCGTCAGCGGAGCGGGGGGTCCCCTCTACAATGAGCAGTTCTTC. Translated, it gives CASSVSGAGGPLYNEQFF.

CDR3: CASSFLTADEQFF. DNA for the CDR3: TGTGCCAGCAGTTTCCTAACAGCGGATGAGCAGTTCTTC. The chain links TRBV27 to TRBJ2-1; D is perhaps TRBD2 (5 bases). The CDR3 runs to 13 residues. The germline gives CDR1 MNHEY, CDR2 SMNVEV (reference sequence). Trimming stripped 3 bases from V and 8 bases from J, with 11 bases between.

J is TRBJ1-2 and V is TRBV5-8; TRBD1 matches at 7 bases. The V gene end was trimmed by 4 bases and the J gene end by 1 base; junction bases not matched to a gene: 13. The V gene's germline CDR1 is SGHTS and CDR2 YDEGEE. There are 17 residues in the CDR3. The CDR3 DNA reads as TGTGCCAGCAGCACTGGGTTGTACAGGGGTGGTAACTATGGCTACACCTTC. This sequence encodes CASSTGLYRGGNYGYTF.

The chain carries TRBV5-1 and TRBJ1-1, with 8 bases matching TRBD1. The length of the CDR3 is 14 residues. With V trimmed by 4 bases and J by 6 bases, 8 bases remained unmatched. CDR1 and CDR2 (germline): SGHRS, YFSETQ. In DNA, the CDR3 is TGCGCCAGCAGCCCAGACAGGGGTCGGGCTGAAGCTTTCTTT. It specifies CASSPDRGRAEAFF.

This sequence joins TRBV28 and TRBJ1-6; D is unresolved. In germline, CDR1 is MDHEN, CDR2 SYDVKM. V was pared by 9 bases and J by 1 base, with 13 bases between. The CDR3 has 15 residues. This CDR3 is CASHSELSYNSPLHF. In DNA form, the CDR3 reads TGTGCCAGTCATAGCGAGCTTTCCTATAATTCACCCCTCCACTTT.

V gene TRBV2 combines with J gene TRBJ2-7, with D unclear. Germline V gene data show CDR1 as SNHLY and CDR2 as FYNNEI. V was shortened by 3 bases and J by 2 bases, with 11 bases between the two germline ends. There are 14 residues in the CDR3. This CDR3 is CASSEVAETYEQYF. The CDR3 region has the DNA TGTGCCAGCAGTGAGGTCGCGGAAACCTACGAGCAGTACTTC.

The sample holds a few counts of this clone. The rearrangement links TRBV30 to TRBJ1-1; D is possibly TRBD1 (5 bases). CDR1 is GTSNPN and CDR2 is SVGIG in the germline V gene (reference sequence). V was shortened by 3 bases and J by 3 bases, with 17 bases between the two germline ends. This CDR3 is built from 15 residues. The CDR3 sequence: CAWRAIGQVDTEAFF. CDR3 DNA sequence: TGTGCCTGGAGGGCTATTGGACAAGTGGACACTGAAGCTTTCTTT.

The chain is built from TRBV7-8 and TRBJ2-1; TRBD2 matches 8 bases. This CDR3 contains 15 residues. V lost 5 bases to trimming and J lost 5 bases; unmatched junction nucleotides: 8. The V gene's germline CDR1 is SGHVS and CDR2 FQNEAQ. The DNA of the CDR3 is TGTGCCAGCAGCGCCCAAACAGCGGGGGACAATGAGCAGTTCTTC. This translates into CASSAQTAGDNEQFF.

The V call is TRBV27, the J call TRBJ2-7, with 7 bases identical to TRBD1. This CDR3 has 14 residues. Germline-derived CDR1 and CDR2 are MNHEY and SMNVEV (reference sequence). With V trimmed by 6 bases and J by 5 bases, 10 bases remained unmatched. The DNA for the CDR3 is TGTGCCAGCAGCAAGACAGGGCTCGAGGACGAGCAGTACTTC. Translating it yields CASSKTGLEDEQYF.

This clone was counted only a few times. The J gene is TRBJ1-5, the V gene TRBV6-5, with D maybe TRBD1 (5 bases). The CDR3 extends over 13 amino acids. The germline V gene encodes CDR1 MNHEY and CDR2 SVGAGI. Trimming removed 5 bases at V and 0 bases at J, with 5 bases between. Here the CDR3 reads CASSRGSNQPQHF. CDR3 nucleotides: TGTGCCAGCAGTAGGGGTAGCAATCAGCCCCAGCATTTT.

J is TRBJ2-4 and V is TRBV9; no clear D. CDR1 and CDR2 (germline): SGDLS, YYNGEE. The CDR3 loop spans 16 amino acids. Trimming shortened V by 4 bases and J by 0 bases, and 14 bases separated the two germline ends. DNA of the CDR3: TGTGCCAGCAGCCCAGACCTTGGGCTAGCCAAAAACATTCAGTACTTC. The encoded protein is CASSPDLGLAKNIQYF.

The gene calls are TRBV5-6 and TRBJ1-2; TRBD1 might be the D (5 bases). V was pared by 1 base and J by 1 base, with 8 bases between. The CDR3 extends over 14 amino acids. Germline V gene data show CDR1 as SGHDT and CDR2 as YYEEEE. CDR3 loop: CASSLMQGNYGYTF. DNA for the CDR3: TGTGCCAGCAGCTTGATGCAGGGTAACTATGGCTACACCTTC.